These 15 T cell receptor beta chains originate from one sample sequenced in a study of blood T cell repertoires in COVID-19. Some clones are missing from TCRdb's copy, which holds only in-frame ones; the method was immunoSEQ multiplex PCR. The repertoire has about 200,000 clones, 75% to 90% of them found once; the top ten carry around 27%. Sample: peripheral blood. These receptors all stem from a man aged 35-49 years with acute or convalescent COVID-19.

The chain uses TRBV5-3 and TRBJ2-7, with a possible D match to TRBD2 (6 bases). TRBV5-3 counts as an open reading frame of uncertain function. V was trimmed by 2 bases and J by 0 bases, leaving 9 bases between them. The CDR3 length is 14 residues. CDR3 protein: CARSFNSGSYEQYF. In DNA, the CDR3 is TGTGCCAGAAGCTTCAATAGCGGCTCCTACGAGCAGTACTTC.

V and J are TRBV7-2 and TRBJ2-2; D is undetermined. The V end was cut by 2 bases, the J end by 4 bases, with 8 bases between. This CDR3 spans 14 amino acids. CDR1 SGHTA and CDR2 FQGNSA come from the germline V gene. The CDR3 DNA is TGTGCCAGCAGCTTATACTCCCGCACCGGGGAGCTGTTTTTT. As protein: CASSLYSRTGELFF.

Only one count was recorded for this clone. The rearrangement links TRBV6-1 to TRBJ1-2; D is undetermined. Trimming took 3 bases from V and 14 from J, leaving 19 bases between them. In germline, CDR1 is MNHNS, CDR2 SASEGT. This CDR3 has 13 residues. The CDR3 DNA reads as TGTGCCAGCAGTGAGGAAATTCTGCGAGGAGGGACCTTC. It translates to CASSEEILRGGTF.

This clone was observed a single time. The V and J genes are TRBV15 and TRBJ1-2; D is possibly TRBD1 (6 bases). Trimming stripped 5 bases from V and 5 bases from J, with 15 bases between. The CDR3 runs to 14 residues. Germline CDR1 reads LNHNV; CDR2 reads YYDKDF (reference sequence). Here the CDR3 reads CATSSTGTNYGYTF. The CDR3 DNA reads as TGTGCCACCAGCTCCACAGGGACAAATTATGGCTACACCTTC. Variable domain in full (rest from reference TRBV15 and TRBJ1-2): DAMVIQNPRYQVTQFGKPVTLSCSQTLNHNVMYWYQQKSSQAPKLLFHYYDKDFNNEADTPDNFQSRRPNTSFCFLDIRSPGLGDTAMYLCATSSTGTNYGYTFGSGTRLTVV.

This clone was seen more than once but under ten times. In DNA, the CDR3 is TGTGCCAGCAGTGAATTTACAGGGAGCGGAAACACCATATATTTT. Protein product: CASSEFTGSGNTIYF. The V gene is TRBV6-1, the J gene TRBJ1-3; weak D call: TRBD1 (6 bases). Per germline, CDR1 MNHNS and CDR2 SASEGT. Trimming removed 2 bases at V and 4 bases at J, with 12 bases between. The CDR3 extends over 15 amino acids.

The chain uses TRBV10-2 and TRBJ1-2; 10 bases match TRBD1. The CDR3 totals 15 residues. Losses at the gene ends were 3 bases for V and 3 bases for J; bases not matched to a gene: 4. The V gene's germline CDR1 is WSHSY and CDR2 SAAADI. As DNA, the CDR3 is TGCGCCAGCAGTGACCCGACAGGGGGCGACTATGGCTACACCTTC. The encoded protein is CASSDPTGGDYGYTF.

The chain uses TRBV6-4 and TRBJ2-3; 7 bases are a match to TRBD2. With 0 bases clipped from V and 4 bases from J, the junction kept 10 bases outside the gene matches. CDR3 length equals 17 residues. Germline V lookup: CDR1 MRHNA, CDR2 SNTAGT. CDR3 bases: TGTGCCAGCAGTGACTCCGGATGGGGGAGGGCCCCAGATACGCAGTATTTT. This translates into CASSDSGWGRAPDTQYF.

The DNA for the CDR3 is TGTGCCAGCAGCTTTGGCTATGGGGCCGCCTCTGGCTACGAGCAGTACTTC. As protein: CASSFGYGAASGYEQYF. V is TRBV5-6 and J is TRBJ2-7; D perhaps matches TRBD1 (5 bases). CDR3 length: 17 residues. Germline values: CDR1 SGHDT, CDR2 YYEEEE. V was shortened by 2 bases and J by 3 bases, with 21 bases between the two germline ends.

The rearrangement uses TRBV5-1 and TRBJ1-2; no clear D gene. The CDR3 covers 15 residues. Trimming left V 2 bases short and J 4 bases short, with 15 bases between. Germline values: CDR1 SGHRS, CDR2 YFSETQ. The CDR3 sequence is CASSLGRSSGYGYTF. CDR3 nucleotides: TGCGCCAGCAGCTTAGGTCGGAGCTCTGGCTATGGCTACACCTTC.

This chain joins TRBV7-9 and TRBJ1-1; 7 nucleotides line up with TRBD1. The germline CDR1 and CDR2 sequences are SEHNR and FQNEAQ (reference sequence). Germline trimming cut 4 bases from V and 0 bases from J; bases unmatched to any gene: 11. The CDR3 spans 17 residues. Here the CDR3 DNA reads TGTGCCAGCAGCTCCGGGACAGCTATTTCCATGAACACTGAAGCTTTCTTT. Residues: CASSSGTAISMNTEAFF. The variable domain in full, with the rest retrieved from reference TRBV7-9 and TRBJ1-1, is DTGVSQNPRHKITKRGQNVTFRCDPISEHNRLYWYRQTLGQGPEFLTYFQNEAQLEKSRLLSDRFSAERPKGSFSTLEIQRTEQGDSAMYLCASSSGTAISMNTEAFFGQGTRLTVV.

The sample holds one count of this clone. The chain joins TRBV30 to TRBJ1-1; possible D gene TRBD1, 5 bases. Trimming pared 4 bases from V and 4 bases from J, leaving 10 bases between. The V gene's germline CDR1 is GTSNPN and CDR2 SVGIG (reference sequence). The CDR3 is 12 residues long. CDR3 residues: CAWTGFGTEAFF. The CDR3 nucleotides read TGTGCCTGGACAGGGTTCGGCACTGAAGCTTTCTTT.

This clone was counted between two and nine times. The chain couples TRBV24-1 to TRBJ2-5; D gene unclear. CDR1 and CDR2 from the germline V gene are KGHDR and SFDVKD. The CDR3 is 10 amino acids. Trimming shortened V by 9 bases and J by 9 bases, and 10 bases separated the two germline ends. In DNA form, the CDR3 reads TGTGCCACCCACATATCATCCCAGTACTTC. Protein: CATHISSQYF.

The chain uses TRBV5-4 and TRBJ2-1; maybe TRBD1 (6 bases). This CDR3 spans 15 amino acids. V was pared by 4 bases and J by 5 bases, with 16 bases between. Germline loops: CDR1 SGHNT, CDR2 YYREEE (reference sequence). CDR3 nucleotide sequence: TGTGCCAGCAGCACCTATTATACAGGGCACAATGAGCAGTTCTTC. Protein sequence: CASSTYYTGHNEQFF.

The table lists this clone with a count of one. The chain combines TRBV11-2 with TRBJ2-3, with 12 positions matching TRBD2. This CDR3 spans 19 amino acids. Germline assignment: CDR1 SGHAT and CDR2 FQNNGV. The J segment lost 4 bases and the V segment lost 5 bases, leaving 16 bases of the junction unmatched. CDR3 in amino acids: CASSPGLAGDPGGADTQYF. CDR3 nucleotide sequence: TGTGCCAGCAGCCCGGGACTAGCGGGCGACCCAGGTGGCGCAGATACGCAGTATTTT. Complete variable domain (other parts from reference TRBV11-2 and TRBJ2-3): EAGVAQSPRYKIIEKRQSVAFWCNPISGHATLYWYQQILGQGPKLLIQFQNNGVVDDSQLPKDRFSAERLKGVDSTLKIQPAKLEDSAVYLCASSPGLAGDPGGADTQYFGPGTRLTVL.

The chain has TRBV5-1 and TRBJ2-3, with 9 bases fitting TRBD2. This CDR3 is built from 16 residues. Germline CDR1 reads SGHRS; CDR2 reads YFSETQ. J was trimmed by 4 bases and V by 4 bases; bases with no gene match: 10. DNA for the CDR3: TGCGCCAGCAGCCTTTATAGCGGGAGTCGGCCAGATACGCAGTATTTT. Translating it yields CASSLYSGSRPDTQYF.